These 3 T cell receptor beta chains came from one sample sequenced in a study of graft-versus-host responses after intestinal transplantation. Sequencing used immunoSEQ multiplex PCR; TCRdb keeps in-frame clones, though not all of them. This sample yields about 60,000 clones, of which roughly 90% are seen a single time; more than 1.5% belongs to the top ten. To release intraepithelial and lamina propria lymphocytes, the graft tissue was processed. The sample was ileum tissue, taken approximately 56 weeks after transplant. These receptors came from a human patient who received an intestinal transplant, so some T cells may come from the graft donor.

The chain carries TRBV5-1 and TRBJ1-1, with D tentatively TRBD1 (6 bases). This CDR3 contains 12 residues. The germline V gene has CDR1 SGHRS and CDR2 YFSETQ. The ends were cut back, 0 bases at V and 11 bases at J, with 11 bases in the middle. DNA for the CDR3: TGCGCCAGCAGCTTGGGTACAGGGATTGCTTTCTTT. Its translation: CASSLGTGIAFF.

This sequence joins TRBV10-1 and TRBJ2-1; TRBD2 matches 8 bases. This CDR3 has 16 amino acids. Germline loops: CDR1 WNHNN, CDR2 SYGVQD (reference sequence). Losses at the gene ends were 0 bases for V and 4 bases for J; bases not matched to a gene: 5. CDR3 nucleotides: TGCGCCAGCAGTGAGTCCCAACTAGCGGTTTACAATGAGCAGTTCTTC. This gives the protein CASSESQLAVYNEQFF.

This rearrangement joins TRBV5-6 to TRBJ1-6, with a tentative D call TRBD1 (6 bases). V was trimmed by 3 bases and J by 6 bases, leaving 16 bases between them. The CDR3 extends over 16 amino acids. Germline lookup yields CDR1 SGHDT and CDR2 YYEEEE. CDR3 region: CASSWGRGAINSPLHF. The CDR3 DNA sequence: TGTGCCAGCAGCTGGGGACGGGGGGCGATTAATTCACCCCTCCACTTT.